A selection of T cell receptor beta chains follows, all from one sample in a study of T cell responses to AZD1222 COVID-19 vaccine. Using immunoSEQ multiplex PCR, the repertoire was profiled, and TCRdb retains in-frame clones only, with some absent. The sample consists of 160,000 or so clones, 91% of them appearing once. The source material was peripheral blood, sampled on day 0 of AZD1222 vaccination. The receptors stem from an adult in good health. Both conserved end residues are part of each CDR3. A D gene is named only where the DNA matches it firmly. Size is stated for part of the rows, as once, few or many counts, or as a class when the clone is expanded.

clone_size d_call j_call v_call cdr3_nt cdr3_aa
NA NA TRBJ1-2 TRBV18 TGTGCCAGCCTCCGGGCCAGGCAAGATGGCTACACCTTC CASLRARQDGYTF
few NA TRBJ2-2 TRBV7-9 TGTGCCAGCAGCTTAGACAGGGATGGCGGGGAGCTGTTTTTT CASSLDRDGGELFF
NA NA TRBJ2-7 TRBV6-5 TGTGCCAGCAGTTATTCTACAGGAAAACCCTCCTACGAGCAGTACTTC CASSYSTGKPSYEQYF
NA TRBD1 TRBJ1-5 TRBV6-5 TGTGCCAGCAGTATCGGGACAGGGGTACAGCCCCAGCATTTT CASSIGTGVQPQHF
once TRBD2 TRBJ2-1 TRBV9 TGTGCCAGCACCCATAGCGGGAGAATACCCAATGAGCAGTTCTTC CASTHSGRIPNEQFF
NA TRBD1 TRBJ1-2 TRBV7-9 TGTGCCAGCAGCTCAATTGACAGGGGCTTGGGAGCTAACTATGGCTACACCTTC CASSSIDRGLGANYGYTF
NA TRBD2 TRBJ2-7 TRBV11-2 TGTGCCAGCAGCTTAGCACCTGGGACTAGCGGGAGGGGAGAGCAGTACTTC CASSLAPGTSGRGEQYF
NA NA TRBJ2-7 TRBV6-5 TGTGCCAGCAGCCTACGCACAGGTTACGAGCAGTACTTC CASSLRTGYEQYF
NA NA TRBJ2-5 TRBV5-6 TGTGCCAGCAGCCCACGGAGGGAGACCCAGTACTTC CASSPRRETQYF
NA TRBD1 TRBJ1-2 TRBV7-2 TGTGCCAGCAGCCCCAGGACAGGGGTCTATGGCTACACCTTC CASSPRTGVYGYTF
NA TRBD1 TRBJ1-2 TRBV3-1/TRBV3-2 TGTGCCAGCAGCCCCCATCTCGACAGGGTCGGCTACACCTTC CASSPHLDRVGYTF
NA TRBD1 TRBJ2-7 TRBV14 TGTGCCAGCAGCCAAGGGATAGGGGGCTATTACGAGCAGTACTTC CASSQGIGGYYEQYF
NA NA TRBJ1-1 TRBV7-2 TGTGCCAGCAGCTTACAACGGGAAGCTTTCTTT CASSLQREAFF
NA NA TRBJ1-1 TRBV24-1 TGTGCCACCAGAGGAGTAACCACTGAAGCTTTCTTT CATRGVTTEAFF
NA NA TRBJ2-3 TRBV5-1 TGCGCCAGCAGCCCGGACGGCAGCACAGATACGCAGTATTTT CASSPDGSTDTQYF
NA TRBD2 TRBJ2-1 TRBV10-2 TGCGCCAGCAGTGAGTCGCGGCTAGCGGGAGGTTCGAGGAGCGGCTCCTACAATGAGCAGTTCTTC CASSESRLAGGSRSGSYNEQFF
NA TRBD2 TRBJ2-7 TRBV19 TGTGCCAGTAGTATTAAGGGTTGGGGGGGGAGCTACGAGCAGTACTTC CASSIKGWGGSYEQYF
NA NA TRBJ1-5 TRBV4-2 TGTGCCAGCAGCCAATCACAGGCCTCTAGCAATCAGCCCCAGCATTTT CASSQSQASSNQPQHF
NA TRBD1 TRBJ1-1 TRBV10-1 TGCGCCAGCAGTGGAGGGACAGGGGTCACTGAAGCTTTCTTT CASSGGTGVTEAFF
NA NA TRBJ2-7 TRBV2 TGTGCCAGCAGTGAGCTGACAAGTTGGTCCTACGAGCAGTACTTC CASSELTSWSYEQYF
NA NA TRBJ2-7 TRBV4-3 TGCGCCAGCAGCCAAGTGGGTTTCTACGAGCAGTACTTC CASSQVGFYEQYF
NA NA TRBJ1-3 TRBV5-1 TGCGCCAGCTCTGGAGCCAGCTCTGGAAACACCATATATTTT CASSGASSGNTIYF
NA NA TRBJ1-2 TRBV6-5 TGTGCCAGCAGTTACTGGGGGAACTATGGCTACACCTTC CASSYWGNYGYTF
NA NA TRBJ1-6 TRBV28 TGTGCCAGCAGCATCCGATCAGGGGTCCTTGATTCACCCCTCCACTTT CASSIRSGVLDSPLHF
NA TRBD2 TRBJ2-1 TRBV4-2 TGTGCCAGCGTATCTTTGAGGGGGGGTAGCGGGACTGACAATGAGCAGTTCTTC CASVSLRGGSGTDNEQFF
NA TRBD1 TRBJ2-1 TRBV7-9 TGTGCCAGCAGCCCCGGACAGGGCCAAATCAATGAGCAGTTCTTC CASSPGQGQINEQFF
NA NA TRBJ1-3 TRBV10-2 TGCGCCAGCCGCCCGATGTGGGGGACCTCTGGAAACACCATATATTTT CASRPMWGTSGNTIYF
NA NA TRBJ1-5 TRBV6-5 TGTGCCAGCAGCAACGCAGAGGGGGGCAATCAGCCCCAGCATTTT CASSNAEGGNQPQHF
once NA TRBJ1-5 TRBV7-8 TGTGCCAGCAGCTTTCAGGGGCGGCGGCAGCCCCAGCATTTT CASSFQGRRQPQHF
NA TRBD2 TRBJ2-5 TRBV24-1 TGTGCCACCAGTGTAAGACAGGCGGGGGGCGAGACCCAGTACTTC CATSVRQAGGETQYF
NA TRBD1 TRBJ1-1 TRBV7-2 TGTGCCAGCACCCGACAGGGAGGGACTGAAGCTTTCTTT CASTRQGGTEAFF
NA NA TRBJ2-7 TRBV5-1 TGCGCCAGCAGCTTAAGTGTCTCCTACGAGCAGTACTTC CASSLSVSYEQYF
NA TRBD1 TRBJ1-4 TRBV6-5 TGTGCCAGCAGTTTAGGACAGGGGAAAAAACTGTTTTTT CASSLGQGKKLFF
once NA TRBJ2-7 TRBV13 TGTGCCAGCAGCTTAGGCCGAACTGCGGAGCAGTACTTC CASSLGRTAEQYF
once NA TRBJ1-5 TRBV5-5 TGTGCCAGCAGCCCGATGTATAGCAATCAGCCCCAGCATTTT CASSPMYSNQPQHF
NA NA TRBJ1-4 TRBV19 TGTGCCAGTAGTATACTCGCAGGGGATGAAAAACTGTTTTTT CASSILAGDEKLFF
few TRBD1 TRBJ1-4 TRBV28 TGTGCCAGCAGCCCCGACAGGGGGCGGGTTGAGAATGAAAAACTGTTTTTT CASSPDRGRVENEKLFF
NA TRBD1 TRBJ2-7 TRBV27 TGTGCCAGCAGTGTCGTTGGGACAGGAGTCCACGAGCAGTACTTC CASSVVGTGVHEQYF
NA NA TRBJ2-7 TRBV18 TGTGCCAGCTCGCCCCCCGGGGGAATGGCCTACGAGCAGTACTTC CASSPPGGMAYEQYF
NA NA TRBJ2-7 TRBV12-3/TRBV12-4 TGTGCCAGCAGTTTAGCGGCCGACTACGAGCAGTACTTC CASSLAADYEQYF